This TCR beta chain was profiled in a study of monozygotic twins with inflammatory bowel disease. Overall study findings and caveats: Perhaps reflecting limited power, concordant and discordant twins did not differ in repertoire similarity. IBD patients shared fewer clonotypes with other individuals than healthy twins, especially patients with disease activity signs.

CDR1 is LNHDA, CDR2 SQIVND, per germline (reference sequence). The CDR3 spans 15 residues. Whole-blood RNA isolation (total RNA) proceeded without T cell sorting. As to this clonotype: Its antigen is unidentified.

TCRdb reprocessed the 5' RACE reads, with one entry per CDR3 protein and no DNA. This table holds approximately 420,000 distinct CDR3 sequences. The sequence came from a human donor with ulcerative colitis or Crohn's disease, or a healthy co-twin of an affected twin (not recorded which). V is TRBV19 and J is TRBJ1-4; TCRdb's D call of TRBD1 is untestable without DNA. The sequencing sample was made of blood. CDR3 protein: CASQKADRDDEKLFF.